This record covers a single T cell receptor beta chain. The entry originates in a study of T-cell reconstitution after alpha-beta-depleted transplantation in children. Looked up from germline, CDR1 is SGHRS and CDR2 is YFSETQ. This CDR3 is built from 14 residues. V lost 4 bases and J lost 5, with 15 bases in between. During its preparation, the TCRbeta library received unique molecular identifiers. TCRdb itself ran the PCR reads through MiXCR, one entry per CDR3 protein. The sample gives 200,000 to 250,000 distinct CDR3 sequences, under 9.5% of which show up once; roughly 6.2% is in the top ten. The sample here was PBMCs from the stem cell graft donor, taken from the stem cell graft. This TCR came from a human donor who donated a stem cell graft to a child with acute lymphoblastic leukemia. The chain has TRBV5-1 and TRBJ2-5; weak D call: TRBD1 (6 bases). The CDR3 DNA reads TGCGCCAGCAGCCTACAGGGTCCGATGGAGACCCAGTACTTC. Residues: CASSLQGPMETQYF. Supplemented by reference TRBV5-1 and TRBJ2-5, the full variable domain reads KAGVTQTPRYLIKTRGQQVTLSCSPISGHRSVSWYQQTPGQGLQFLFEYFSETQRNKGNFPGRFSGRQFSNSRSEMNVSTLELGDSALYLCASSLQGPMETQYFGPGTRLLVL.